Sequencing of this T cell receptor beta chain was carried out in a study of T-cell memory formation after mild COVID-19. Findings and caveats of the study: Clones contracting across day 15 to 85 had a balanced CD4/CD8 profile; later expanding clones leaned CD4+. Some SARS-CoV-2-responding clones were already detected in memory before infection.

cDNA libraries for TCR alpha and TCR beta, carrying sample barcodes and UMIs, came from 5'RACE with constant-segment primers. Using its own MiXCR run on the 5' RACE reads, TCRdb lists one record per CDR3 protein. The data contain 65,000 to 95,000 distinct CDR3 sequences, over 10% of them seen just once; the ten biggest clones take up roughly two fifths. On this clonotype: Its antigen remains unidentified.

Germline values: CDR1 DFQATT, CDR2 SNEGSKA (reference sequence). V trimming: 0 bases; J trimming: 6 bases; junction bases outside the gene matches: 5. The CDR3 extends over 15 amino acids. The sequence came from a man aged 18 to 35 who had mild COVID-19 (a few samples of this study predate the infection). Cell type and time point are not known. The chain is built from TRBV20-1 and TRBJ2-1; TRBD1 agrees at 10 bases. Sample: PBMCs or a T cell subset sorted from them (not recorded which). CDR3 loop: CSARDGGQGVNEQFF. The CDR3 region has the DNA TGCAGTGCTAGAGACGGAGGACAGGGGGTCAATGAGCAGTTCTTC.